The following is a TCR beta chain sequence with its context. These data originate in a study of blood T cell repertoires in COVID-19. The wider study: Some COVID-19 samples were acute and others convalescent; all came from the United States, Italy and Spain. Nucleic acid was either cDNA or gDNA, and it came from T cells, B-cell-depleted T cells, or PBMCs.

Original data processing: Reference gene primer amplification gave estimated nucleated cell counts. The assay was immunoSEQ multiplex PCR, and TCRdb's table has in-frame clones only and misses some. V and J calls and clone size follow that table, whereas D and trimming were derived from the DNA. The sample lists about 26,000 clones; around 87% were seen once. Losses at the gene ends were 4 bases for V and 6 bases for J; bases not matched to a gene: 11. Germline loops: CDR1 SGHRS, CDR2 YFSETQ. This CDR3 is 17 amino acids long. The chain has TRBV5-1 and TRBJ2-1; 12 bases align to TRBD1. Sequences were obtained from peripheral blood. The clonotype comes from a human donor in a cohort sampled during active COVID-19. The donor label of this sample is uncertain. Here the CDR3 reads CASSHKPGTGGGNEQFF. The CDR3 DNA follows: TGCGCCAGCAGCCACAAACCGGGGACAGGGGGCGGCAATGAGCAGTTCTTC.